This T cell receptor (beta chain) was sequenced for a study of blood T cell repertoires in COVID-19 (dated by TCRdb to the early 2020s). Turning to the overall study: Collaborator samples came from the United States, Italy and Spain and covered acute and convalescent phases of COVID-19. The prospective study material was composed of cDNA or gDNA derived from T cells, B-cell-depleted T cells, or PBMCs. The dataset comprised deeply sampled blood TCRbeta repertoires from subjects exposed to, actively infected with, or recovered from COVID-19. The repertoires were released in a freely available public database intended as a resource for research on the immune response to SARS-CoV-2. The samples were drawn from two sources: the first 160 participants of the ongoing ImmuneRACE study, and 1,000 to 1,500 subjects contributed by 6 global collaborators. A de-identified subject ID, COVID-19 status, age in years and sex were almost always included in the sample metadata. Where available, HLA class I and class II types were taken from metadata supplied by the sample provider and were not determined by assay-based typing.

Germline trimming: 5 bases from V, 0 bases from J; junction bases outside gene matches: 7. The germline V gene (reference sequence) gives CDR1 as LNHDA and CDR2 as SQIVND. The CDR3 numbers 15 residues from cysteine through phenylalanine. Kept here is only the CDR3 DNA, which spans 45 bases and is read in frame from base 1. General study outcomes and caveats: How much clinical and demographic metadata was included differed by source and by participant, and the metadata was provided uncurated.

In the prospective study, participants were roughly 18 to 95 years old, resided in approximately 25 geographic areas of the United States, and were enrolled through a virtual design. To assign participants to cohorts, the prospective study relied on clinical history that participants themselves reported in a screening survey and a study questionnaire. Each participant in the prospective study had whole blood, serum and a nasopharyngeal or oropharyngeal swab collected by mobile phlebotomists. Participants in the prospective study had the option to provide additional blood draws and questionnaires over a 2-month period. Before DNA extraction, blood samples from the prospective study were shipped at room temperature or frozen. Comments on this clone: Its antigen remains undetermined. No base-level quality is on record; no much larger clone is a single base apart.

TCRbeta CDR3 regions were amplified from genomic DNA by means of the immunoSEQ Assay, a bias-controlled multiplex PCR. The published analysis was carried out like this. The number of nucleated cells in each sample was estimated from the amplification of reference gene primers within the assay. Sequence reads were collapsed and filtered to measure the absolute abundance of every unique TCRbeta CDR3 rearrangement. For each sample, productive Simpson clonality was calculated as the square root of Simpson's diversity index over productive rearrangements. As stored in TCRdb, this immuneACCESS dataset retains in-frame rearrangements with V and J assigned. A fraction of the clones does not appear; measured against another copy, unresolved V genes explain less than half of the discrepancy, and the remainder lacks a known reason. V and J calls and clone size are copied from that table; D and trimming were computed from the DNA. Within this sample are under 250,000 clones, with over 75% of them counted one time only. The ten largest clones represent around 4% of the sample.

The clonotype comes from a man aged 25-40 years with acute COVID-19. Sequenced input: PBMCs or T cells enriched from blood (not recorded which). The chain was built from TRBV19 and TRBJ2-7; 7 junctional bases match TRBD1. The nucleotide sequence is given as TGTGCCAGTAGTGGTCAGACAGGGATCTCCTACGAGCAGTACTTC. The resulting protein is CASSGQTGISYEQYF.